Listed below are T cell receptor beta chains from one sample, sequenced in a study of cytomegalovirus exposure and HLA in healthy donors. Measured with immunoSEQ multiplex PCR; TCRdb has only the in-frame clones, and not every one. The sample consists of roughly 190,000 clones, about 81% of them appearing once. The sequenced sample was PBMCs. Source of these receptors: a man between 25 and 39 years old in good health and CMV-seropositive. CDR3s include the opening cysteine and the closing phenylalanine or tryptophan. Each record gives: CDR3 protein, J gene, V gene.

CASSVGQGAGYEQYF	TRBJ2-7	TRBV9
CASSLWAGIGADTQYF	TRBJ2-3	TRBV27
CATSRDRRQNTEAFF	TRBJ1-1	TRBV15
CAIRHKNTGELFF	TRBJ2-2	TRBV10-3
CASSERNSNQPQHF	TRBJ1-5	TRBV2
CASSLSGPNEQFF	TRBJ2-1	TRBV7-6
CASSPHRGRLSPLHF	TRBJ1-6	TRBV27
CASSLTGPGTGELFF	TRBJ2-2	TRBV7-3
CASSLRASGSQETQYF	TRBJ2-5	TRBV7-9
CASRQLYSNQPQHF	TRBJ1-5	TRBV19
CASSSIAGAYEQYF	TRBJ2-7	TRBV4-1
CASSPPAGQGKGAKRGTDTQYF	TRBJ2-3	TRBV18
CAILRRLNTEAFF	TRBJ1-1	TRBV6-1
CASTDRDNQPQHF	TRBJ1-5	TRBV19
CASSSGGYSTDTQYF	TRBJ2-3	TRBV27
CASSLREGVDYGYTF	TRBJ1-2	TRBV7-2
CASSLGARETQYF	TRBJ2-5	TRBV7-9
CAWRGGAGTGELFF	TRBJ2-2	TRBV30
CSAEIRDTQYF	TRBJ2-3	TRBV20-1
CASDQGERFF	TRBJ2-1	TRBV2